This T cell receptor beta chain is drawn from a study of T cell clonotyping in hematopoietic cell transplantation. Time point defined: recipient sample about 28 days before transplant, after cytoreduction. Recipients were bled about 28 days pretransplant and at posttransplant days 30, 100, 180. About this clone: Its antigen remains unknown.

Notes on the study in general: CD4 and CD8 repertoire contributions could not be separated without sorting. Recipient TCR diversity dropped after transplant; expanded clonotypes rose from day 30 to 180.

This CDR3 comprises 15 residues. V lost 5 bases to trimming and J lost 5 bases; unmatched junction nucleotides: 8. Looked up from germline, CDR1 is SGHTA and CDR2 is FQGNSA. Sequenced by immunoSEQ multiplex PCR; TCRdb stores in-frame clones only, minus some. The sample lists approximately 26,000 clones, 80% to 90% seen once, with 24% in the top ten. The specimen was peripheral blood mononuclear cells, collected before stem cell transplant. The chain employs TRBV7-2 and TRBJ1-2; 10 bases agree with TRBD1. This receptor was obtained from a woman aged 55-70 years with acute myeloid leukemia. Some clones in this sample may be carry-over from other donors' samples. CDR3 region: CASSLPTGGAYGYTF. DNA for the CDR3: TGTGCCAGCAGCCTTCCGACAGGGGGCGCGTATGGCTACACCTTC.